What follows describes a single T cell receptor (beta chain). The antigen is undetermined. The sample comes from a study of PD-1 blockade in classical Hodgkin lymphoma. Study information: Patients were administered nivolumab (3 mg/kg intravenously) every 2 weeks. General study points: A reduction in baseline TCR diversity was reportedly seen in newly diagnosed patients relative to healthy donors.

CDR1 and CDR2 from the germline V gene are LNHDA and SQIVND (reference sequence). The V gene lost 6 bases and the J gene lost 2 bases, with 14 bases spanning the gap. The CDR3 contains 14 residues. This sample's time point: cycle 4 day 1 (C4D1), after less than 7 weeks of nivolumab. Patients all relapsed after autologous stem cell transplantation, and there was variation in brentuximab vedotin exposure. Data came from immunoSEQ multiplex PCR; TCRdb stores just in-frame clones and leaves some out. The sample carries over 75,000 clones, 90% recorded once. The material was peripheral blood mononuclear cells (PBMCs), obtained before the fourth cycle of nivolumab. This receptor was identified in a human donor with classical Hodgkin lymphoma. The chain employs TRBV19 and TRBJ2-7; TRBD1 might be the D (5 bases). The DNA of the CDR3 is TGTGCCAGTAGCGCCCAGGGTGGACCCTACGAGCAGTACTTC. Encoded protein: CASSAQGGPYEQYF.